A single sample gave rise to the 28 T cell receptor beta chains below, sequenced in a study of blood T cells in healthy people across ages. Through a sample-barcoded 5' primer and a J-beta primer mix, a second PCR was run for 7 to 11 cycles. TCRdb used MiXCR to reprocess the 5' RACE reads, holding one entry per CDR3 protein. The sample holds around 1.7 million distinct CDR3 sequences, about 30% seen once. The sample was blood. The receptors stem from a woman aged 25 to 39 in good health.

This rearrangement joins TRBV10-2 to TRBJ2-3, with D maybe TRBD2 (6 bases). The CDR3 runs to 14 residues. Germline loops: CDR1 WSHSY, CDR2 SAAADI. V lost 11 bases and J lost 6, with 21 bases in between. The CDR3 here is CAGWRGGAVDTQYF. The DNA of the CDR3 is TGCGCCGGCTGGAGGGGCGGGGCGGTGGATACGCAGTATTTT.

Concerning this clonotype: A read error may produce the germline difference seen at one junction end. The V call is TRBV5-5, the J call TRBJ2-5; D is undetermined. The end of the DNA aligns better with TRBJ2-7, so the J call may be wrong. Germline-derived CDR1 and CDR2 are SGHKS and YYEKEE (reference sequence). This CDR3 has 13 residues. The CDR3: CVSSLSLDFEQYF. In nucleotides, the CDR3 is TGTGTCAGCAGCTTATCTCTCGATTTCGAGCAGTACTTC.

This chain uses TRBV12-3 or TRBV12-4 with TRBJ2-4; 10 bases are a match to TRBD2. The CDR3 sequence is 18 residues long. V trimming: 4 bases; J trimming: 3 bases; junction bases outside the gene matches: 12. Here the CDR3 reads CASSSSGGPNFGKNIQYF. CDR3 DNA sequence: TGTGCCAGCAGTTCTAGCGGGGGCCCCAATTTTGGCAAAAACATTCAGTACTTC.

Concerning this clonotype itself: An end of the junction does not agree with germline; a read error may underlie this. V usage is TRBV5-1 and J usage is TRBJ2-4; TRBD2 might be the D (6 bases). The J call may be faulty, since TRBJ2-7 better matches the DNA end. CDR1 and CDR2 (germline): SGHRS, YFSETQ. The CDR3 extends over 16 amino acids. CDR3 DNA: TGCGTCAGCAGCTTGTGGCCCGGAGGGGAAACCTACGAGCAGTACTTC. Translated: CVSSLWPGGETYEQYF.

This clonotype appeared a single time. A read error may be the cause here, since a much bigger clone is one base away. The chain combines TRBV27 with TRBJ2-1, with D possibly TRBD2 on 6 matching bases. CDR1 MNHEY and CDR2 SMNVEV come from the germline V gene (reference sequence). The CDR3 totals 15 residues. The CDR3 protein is CASSFGWDWHNGQFF. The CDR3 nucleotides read TGTGCCAGCAGTTTTGGATGGGACTGGCACAATGGGCAGTTCTTC.

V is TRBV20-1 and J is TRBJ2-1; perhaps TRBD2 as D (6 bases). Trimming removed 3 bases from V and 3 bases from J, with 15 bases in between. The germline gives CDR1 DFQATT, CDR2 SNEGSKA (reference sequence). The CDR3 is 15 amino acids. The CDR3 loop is CSASLPGVGYNEQFF. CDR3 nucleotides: TGCAGTGCTAGCCTTCCGGGAGTGGGCTACAATGAGCAGTTCTTC.

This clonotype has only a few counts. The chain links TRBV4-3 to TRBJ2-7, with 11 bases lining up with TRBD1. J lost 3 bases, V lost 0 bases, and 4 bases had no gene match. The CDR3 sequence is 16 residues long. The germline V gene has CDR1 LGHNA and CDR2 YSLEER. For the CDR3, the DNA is TGCGCCAGCAGCCAAGAGGGAGGGACAGGGGGCTACGAGCAGTACTTC. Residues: CASSQEGGTGGYEQYF.

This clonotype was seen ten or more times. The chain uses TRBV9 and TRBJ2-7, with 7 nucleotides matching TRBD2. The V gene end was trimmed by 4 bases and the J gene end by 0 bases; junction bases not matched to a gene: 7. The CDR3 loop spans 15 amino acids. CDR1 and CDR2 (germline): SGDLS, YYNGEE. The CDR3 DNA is TGTGCCAGCAGCCCCCGGGGAGGGGACTCCTACGAGCAGTACTTC. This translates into CASSPRGGDSYEQYF.

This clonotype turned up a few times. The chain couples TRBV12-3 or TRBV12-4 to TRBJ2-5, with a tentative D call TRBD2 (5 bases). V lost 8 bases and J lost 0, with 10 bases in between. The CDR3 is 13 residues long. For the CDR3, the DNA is TGTGCCAGCGCCTGGGAGTACCAAGAGACCCAGTACTTC. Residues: CASAWEYQETQYF.

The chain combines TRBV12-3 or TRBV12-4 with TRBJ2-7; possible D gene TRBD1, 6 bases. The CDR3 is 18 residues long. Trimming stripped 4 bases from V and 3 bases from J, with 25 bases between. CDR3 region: CASSSIYTAGEIYYEQYF. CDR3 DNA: TGTGCCAGCAGTTCTATATACACGGCAGGGGAGATTTACTACGAGCAGTACTTC.

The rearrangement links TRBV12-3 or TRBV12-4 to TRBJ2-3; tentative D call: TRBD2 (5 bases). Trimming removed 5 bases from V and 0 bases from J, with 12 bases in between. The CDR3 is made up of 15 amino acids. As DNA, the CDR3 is TGTGCCAGCAGTATAACTAGAGGGAGCACAGATACGCAGTATTTT. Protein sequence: CASSITRGSTDTQYF.

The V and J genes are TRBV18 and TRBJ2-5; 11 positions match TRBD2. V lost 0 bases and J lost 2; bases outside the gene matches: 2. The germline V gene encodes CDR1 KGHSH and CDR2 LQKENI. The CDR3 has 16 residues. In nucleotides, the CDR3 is TGTGCCAGCTCACCACCGAGACTAGCGGGACAAGAGACCCAGTACTTC. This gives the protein CASSPPRLAGQETQYF.

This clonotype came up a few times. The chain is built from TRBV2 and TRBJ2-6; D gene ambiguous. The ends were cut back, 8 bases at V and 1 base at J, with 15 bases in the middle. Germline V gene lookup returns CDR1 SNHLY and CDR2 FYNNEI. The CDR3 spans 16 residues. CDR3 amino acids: CASQTTPISGANVLTF. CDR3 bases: TGTGCCAGCCAAACAACGCCCATTTCTGGGGCCAACGTCCTGACTTTC.

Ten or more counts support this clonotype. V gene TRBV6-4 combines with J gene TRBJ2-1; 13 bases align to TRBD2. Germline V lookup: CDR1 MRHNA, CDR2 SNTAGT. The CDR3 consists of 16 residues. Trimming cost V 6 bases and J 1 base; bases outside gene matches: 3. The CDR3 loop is CASSGLAGVSYNEQFF. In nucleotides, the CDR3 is TGTGCCAGCAGCGGACTAGCGGGAGTGTCCTACAATGAGCAGTTCTTC.

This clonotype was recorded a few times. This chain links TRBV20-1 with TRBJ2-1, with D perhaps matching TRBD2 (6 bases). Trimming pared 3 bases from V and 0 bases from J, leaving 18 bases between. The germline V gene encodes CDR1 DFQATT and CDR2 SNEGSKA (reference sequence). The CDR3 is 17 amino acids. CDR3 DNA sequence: TGCAGTGCTAGTGGGGCGAGCGGGCGAAGCTCCTACAATGAGCAGTTCTTC. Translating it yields CSASGASGRSSYNEQFF.

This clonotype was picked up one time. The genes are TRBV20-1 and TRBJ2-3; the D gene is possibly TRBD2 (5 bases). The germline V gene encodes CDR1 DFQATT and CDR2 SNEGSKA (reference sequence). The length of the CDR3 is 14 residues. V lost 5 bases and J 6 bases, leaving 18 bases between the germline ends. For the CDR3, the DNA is TGCAGTGCTGGTACTGGTCTAGCCCGGGATACGCAGTATTTT. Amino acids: CSAGTGLARDTQYF.

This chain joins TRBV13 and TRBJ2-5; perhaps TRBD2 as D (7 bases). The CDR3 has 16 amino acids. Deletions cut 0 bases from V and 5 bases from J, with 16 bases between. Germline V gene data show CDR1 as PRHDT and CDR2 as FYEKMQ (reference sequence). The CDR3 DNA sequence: TGTGCCAGCAGCTTAGGATCGGGGGGCCCTTGGGAGACCCAGTACTTC. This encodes CASSLGSGGPWETQYF.

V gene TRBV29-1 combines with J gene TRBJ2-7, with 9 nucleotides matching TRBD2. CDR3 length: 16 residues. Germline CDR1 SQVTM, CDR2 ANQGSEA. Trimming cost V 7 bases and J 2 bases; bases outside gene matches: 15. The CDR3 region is CSEGREGPEMPYEQYF. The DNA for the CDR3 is TGCAGCGAGGGGCGGGAGGGCCCAGAGATGCCCTACGAGCAGTACTTC.

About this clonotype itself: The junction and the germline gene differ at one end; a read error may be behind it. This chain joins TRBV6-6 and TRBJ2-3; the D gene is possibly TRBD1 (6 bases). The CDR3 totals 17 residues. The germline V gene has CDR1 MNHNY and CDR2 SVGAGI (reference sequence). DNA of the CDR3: TGTGCCAACAGTTCAGAACGCCCGGGACAAAGCACAGATACGCAGTATTTT. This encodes CANSSERPGQSTDTQYF.

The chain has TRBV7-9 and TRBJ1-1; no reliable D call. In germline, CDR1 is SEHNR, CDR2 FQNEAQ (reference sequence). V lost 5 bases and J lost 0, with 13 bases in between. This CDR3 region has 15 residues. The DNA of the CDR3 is TGTGCCAGCAGCCCTCCCACGGCGGTGAACACTGAAGCTTTCTTT. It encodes CASSPPTAVNTEAFF. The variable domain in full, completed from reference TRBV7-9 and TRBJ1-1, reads DTGVSQNPRHKITKRGQNVTFRCDPISEHNRLYWYRQTLGQGPEFLTYFQNEAQLEKSRLLSDRFSAERPKGSFSTLEIQRTEQGDSAMYLCASSPPTAVNTEAFFGQGTRLTVV.

The CDR3 spells CASSVDPGTYEQYF. The DNA for the CDR3 is TGTGCCAGCAGCGTAGATCCGGGGACCTACGAGCAGTACTTC. The chain joins TRBV9 to TRBJ2-7, with a tentative D call TRBD2 (5 bases). This CDR3 comprises 14 residues. V shed 0 bases and J shed 2 bases, with 9 bases lying between them. Germline V gene data show CDR1 as SGDLS and CDR2 as YYNGEE.

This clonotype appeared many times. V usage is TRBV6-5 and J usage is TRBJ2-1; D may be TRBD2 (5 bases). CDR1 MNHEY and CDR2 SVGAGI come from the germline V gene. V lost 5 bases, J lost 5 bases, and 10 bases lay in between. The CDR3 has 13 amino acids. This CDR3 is CASSRDSHNEQFF. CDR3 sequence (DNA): TGTGCCAGCAGTCGGGATTCCCACAATGAGCAGTTCTTC.

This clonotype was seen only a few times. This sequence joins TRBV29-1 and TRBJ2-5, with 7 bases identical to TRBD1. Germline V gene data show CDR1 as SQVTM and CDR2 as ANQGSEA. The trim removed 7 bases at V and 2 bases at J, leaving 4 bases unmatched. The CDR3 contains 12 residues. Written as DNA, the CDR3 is TGCAGCGCGGAGACAGGGCAAGAGACCCAGTACTTC. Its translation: CSAETGQETQYF.

This CDR3 is CASSLDRRTSTDTQYF. CDR3 nucleotides: TGTGCCAGCAGCTTAGATAGACGGACTAGCACAGATACGCAGTATTTT. This chain uses TRBV7-2 with TRBJ2-3; perhaps TRBD2 as D (5 bases). Trimming pared 1 base from V and 0 bases from J, leaving 11 bases between. Germline CDR1 reads SGHTA; CDR2 reads FQGNSA. CDR3 length: 16 amino acids.

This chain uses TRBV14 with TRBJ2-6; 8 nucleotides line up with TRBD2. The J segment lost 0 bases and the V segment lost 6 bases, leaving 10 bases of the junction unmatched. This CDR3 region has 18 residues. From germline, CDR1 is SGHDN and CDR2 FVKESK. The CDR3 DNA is TGTGCCAGCAGTCGCACCCGGGCGGGGGGCTCTGGGGCCAACGTCCTGACTTTC. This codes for CASSRTRAGGSGANVLTF. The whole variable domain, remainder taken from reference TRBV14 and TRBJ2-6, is EAGVTQFPSHSVIEKGQTVTLRCDPISGHDNLYWYRRVMGKEIKFLLHFVKESKQDESGMPNNRFLAERTGGTYSTLKVQPAELEDSGVYFCASSRTRAGGSGANVLTFGAGSRLTVL.

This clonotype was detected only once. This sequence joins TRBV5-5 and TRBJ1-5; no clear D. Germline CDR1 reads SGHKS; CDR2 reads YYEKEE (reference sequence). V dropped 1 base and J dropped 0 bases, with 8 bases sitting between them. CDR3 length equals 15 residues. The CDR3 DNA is TGTGCCAGCAGCTTGAAGGCCTATAGCAATCAGCCCCAGCATTTT. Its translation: CASSLKAYSNQPQHF.

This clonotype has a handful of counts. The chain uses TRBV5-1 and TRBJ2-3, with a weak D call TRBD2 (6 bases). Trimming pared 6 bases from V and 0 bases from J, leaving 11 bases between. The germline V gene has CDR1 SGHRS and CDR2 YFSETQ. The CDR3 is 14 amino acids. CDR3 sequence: CASKPTSSTDTQYF. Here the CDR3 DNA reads TGCGCCAGCAAGCCGACTAGTAGCACAGATACGCAGTATTTT.

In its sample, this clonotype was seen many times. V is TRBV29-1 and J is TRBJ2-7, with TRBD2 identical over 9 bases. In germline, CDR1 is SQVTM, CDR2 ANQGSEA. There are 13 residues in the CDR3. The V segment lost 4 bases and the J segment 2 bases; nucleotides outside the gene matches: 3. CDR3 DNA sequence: TGCAGCGTTGCGCTAGCGGGAACCTACGAGCAGTACTTC. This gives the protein CSVALAGTYEQYF.